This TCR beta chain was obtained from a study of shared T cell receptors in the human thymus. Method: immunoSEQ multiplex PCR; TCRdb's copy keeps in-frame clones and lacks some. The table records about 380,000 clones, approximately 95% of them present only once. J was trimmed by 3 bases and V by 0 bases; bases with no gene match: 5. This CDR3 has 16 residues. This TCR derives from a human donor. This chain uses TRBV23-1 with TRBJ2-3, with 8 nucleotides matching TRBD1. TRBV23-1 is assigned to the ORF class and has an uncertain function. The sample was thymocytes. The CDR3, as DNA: TGCGCCAGCAGTCAATCGGGGGACAGGAAGACAGATACGCAGTATTTT. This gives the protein CASSQSGDRKTDTQYF.